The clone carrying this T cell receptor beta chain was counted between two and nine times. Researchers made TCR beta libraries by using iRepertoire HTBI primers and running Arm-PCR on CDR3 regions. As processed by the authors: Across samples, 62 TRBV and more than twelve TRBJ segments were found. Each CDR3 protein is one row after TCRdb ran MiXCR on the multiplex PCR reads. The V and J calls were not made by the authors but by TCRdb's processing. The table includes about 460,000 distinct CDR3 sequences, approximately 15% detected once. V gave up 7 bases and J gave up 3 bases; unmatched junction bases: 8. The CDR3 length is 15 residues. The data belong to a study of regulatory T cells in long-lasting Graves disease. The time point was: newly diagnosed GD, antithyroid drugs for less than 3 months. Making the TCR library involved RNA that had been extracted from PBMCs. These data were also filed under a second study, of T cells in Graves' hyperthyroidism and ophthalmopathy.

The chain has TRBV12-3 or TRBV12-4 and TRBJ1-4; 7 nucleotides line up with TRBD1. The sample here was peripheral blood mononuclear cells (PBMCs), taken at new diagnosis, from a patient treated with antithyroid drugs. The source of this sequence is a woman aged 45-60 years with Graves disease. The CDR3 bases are TGTGCCAGCACCTCCCTGACAGGGTCTAATGAAAAACTGTTTTTT. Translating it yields CASTSLTGSNEKLFF.